This T cell receptor beta chain was sequenced during a study of metastatic and nonmetastatic thyroid tumors. For the study at large: Across blood and tumor or nodule tissue, repertoires from malignant and benign thyroid patients were compared with one another.

The CDR3 sequence is 15 residues long. Every patient underwent thyroid surgery untreated. Whole-study results and caveats: It was reported that TCR beta diversity was significantly higher in malignant thyroid tumors than benign nodules, in blood and tumor.

This clone was seen at least ten times. Its target is not known. A much larger clonotype is one base distant, so this may be a read error. The sample has other DNA sequences that encode this CDR3 too. Study processing details: The study's classifier, a distant-metastasis tool for papillary thyroid cancer, was built using CDR3 differences across clinicopathological groups. TCRdb re-processed the PCR reads through MiXCR. The V and J calls come from TCRdb's annotation, not from the publication. The table shows 25,000 to 30,000 clones, with 20% to 25% occurring only once. The sequence was collected from a female donor with papillary thyroid cancer or a benign thyroid nodule (not recorded which). Some clones in this sample may be carry-over from other donors' samples. The specimen sequenced was blood. The genes are TRBV12-3 or TRBV12-4 and TRBJ2-1; tentatively, D is TRBD1 (5 bases). CDR3 protein: CASNLGVLDYNEQFF. The CDR3 nucleotides read TGTGCCAGCAATTTAGGGGTGTTGGACTACAATGAGCAGTTCTTC.